The 23 T cell receptor beta chains in this list originate from one sample, sequenced in a study of T-cell reconstitution after alpha-beta-depleted transplantation in children. The authors prepared the TCRbeta library with unique molecular identifiers. A single record per CDR3 protein comes from TCRdb applying MiXCR to the PCR reads. Seen here are 170,000 or so distinct CDR3 sequences, 6% to 7% observed once, and the top ten hold approximately 2.9%. The input for sequencing was PBMCs from the stem cell graft donor, taken from the stem cell graft. Source of these receptors: a human donor who donated a stem cell graft to a child with Wiskott-Aldrich syndrome.

This clonotype has more than one count but fewer than ten. The V gene is TRBV20-1, the J gene TRBJ2-1; 7 bases fit TRBD2. V trimming: 6 bases; J trimming: 5 bases; junction bases outside the gene matches: 10. The CDR3 covers 14 residues. CDR1 is DFQATT and CDR2 is SNEGSKA in the germline V gene (reference sequence). The CDR3 region is CSAHLRTSHNEQFF. CDR3 bases: TGCAGTGCCCATCTAAGGACTAGTCACAATGAGCAGTTCTTC.

This clonotype was seen ten or more times. The chain links TRBV12-3 or TRBV12-4 to TRBJ2-7; tentatively, D is TRBD1 (6 bases). The CDR3 consists of 18 residues. Trimming left V 5 bases short and J 7 bases short, with 30 bases between. The CDR3, as DNA: TGTGCCAGCAGTGGTCCTAAAACGGACAGCCCTCTCCTATGGGAGCAGTACTTC. This translates into CASSGPKTDSPLLWEQYF.

The table lists this clonotype with many counts. The V and J genes are TRBV20-1 and TRBJ2-1; D perhaps matches TRBD1 (6 bases). The V gene's germline CDR1 is DFQATT and CDR2 SNEGSKA (reference sequence). This CDR3 region has 15 residues. V was cut by 0 bases and J by 8 bases, with 17 bases left in between. CDR3 residues: CSARDPGATGDEQFF. In nucleotides, the CDR3 is TGCAGTGCTAGAGATCCAGGGGCCACGGGCGATGAGCAGTTCTTC.

This clonotype was observed at least ten times. J is TRBJ1-2 and V is TRBV28; no clear D. CDR3 size: 14 residues. V was cut by 0 bases and J by 0 bases, with 5 bases left in between. Germline CDR1 is MDHEN and CDR2 is SYDVKM. The CDR3 loop is CASSLWAANYGYTF. The CDR3 DNA follows: TGTGCCAGCAGTTTATGGGCCGCTAACTATGGCTACACCTTC.

This clonotype was seen at least ten times. V usage is TRBV7-2 and J usage is TRBJ2-1; 10 bases agree with TRBD2. The CDR3 runs to 14 residues. V gave up 7 bases and J gave up 8 bases; unmatched junction bases: 8. Germline values: CDR1 SGHTA, CDR2 FQGNSA. The CDR3 DNA is TGTGCCAGCACTCGACTAGCGGGTTTCGATGAGCAGTTCTTC. It translates to CASTRLAGFDEQFF.

This clonotype was recorded many times. This chain links TRBV7-2 with TRBJ1-2, with no clear D. CDR3 length: 13 amino acids. Germline V gene sequence: CDR1 SGHTA, CDR2 FQGNSA. V lost 7 bases, J lost 2 bases, and 11 bases lay in between. The CDR3 coding sequence is TGTGCCAGCAACGTCTTACCCAACTATGGCTACACCTTC. Protein sequence: CASNVLPNYGYTF.

This clonotype was seen many times. The CDR3 DNA is TGTGCCAGCCCTACGGGTAGCGGGAGGGGTCCCTACAATGAGCAGTTCTTC. This gives the protein CASPTGSGRGPYNEQFF. The V call is TRBV11-1, the J call TRBJ2-1; 11 bases are a match to TRBD2. Trimming cost V 8 bases and J 2 bases; bases outside gene matches: 11. The CDR3 length is 17 residues. In germline, CDR1 is SGHAT, CDR2 FQDESV (reference sequence).

This clonotype was observed many times. The V and J genes are TRBV11-2 and TRBJ2-5; D might be TRBD1 or TRBD2, each matching 5 bases. Germline V gene data show CDR1 as SGHAT and CDR2 as FQNNGV. Trimming pared 5 bases from V and 9 bases from J, leaving 13 bases between. The CDR3 spans 12 residues. CDR3 nucleotides: TGTGCCAGCAGCGCACACTCGGGGCCCCAGTACTTC. Translation: CASSAHSGPQYF.

This clonotype was observed many times. The rearrangement links TRBV6-1 to TRBJ1-5, with 7 bases aligning to TRBD1. Per the germline V gene, CDR1 is MNHNS and CDR2 is SASEGT. V dropped 6 bases and J dropped 0; count of bases not matched to a gene: 5. The length of the CDR3 is 15 residues. The DNA of the CDR3 is TGTGCCAGCAGCCCCACAGGGGATAGCAATCAGCCCCAGCATTTT. Translated: CASSPTGDSNQPQHF.

On this clonotype: A much larger clone lies a single base off, so this may be a read error. This chain uses TRBV3-1 with TRBJ2-3; D remains ambiguous. The CDR3 covers 15 residues. Germline V gives CDR1 LGHDT, CDR2 YNNKEL (reference sequence). As DNA, the CDR3 is TGTGTCAGCAGCCTCCGTCCCTCTAGCACAGATACGCAGTATTTT. The encoded protein is CVSSLRPSSTDTQYF.

The table lists this clonotype with many counts. The chain couples TRBV4-3 to TRBJ2-1, with D unclear. The CDR3 has 16 residues. V shed 0 bases and J shed 8 bases, with 17 bases lying between them. CDR1 and CDR2 (germline): LGHNA, YSLEER. CDR3 bases: TGCGCCAGCAGCCAAGATCTTGGAGTAGTAGTCGATGAGCAGTTCTTC. This sequence encodes CASSQDLGVVVDEQFF.

This clonotype was seen many times. The rearrangement uses TRBV20-1 and TRBJ2-3; TRBD2 might be the D (6 bases). Germline-derived CDR1 and CDR2 are DFQATT and SNEGSKA (reference sequence). V lost 0 bases and J 1 base, leaving 14 bases between the germline ends. This CDR3 spans 16 amino acids. The CDR3 DNA reads as TGCAGTGCTAGAGACGTGGTGGGGGGAGGCACAGATACGCAGTATTTT. Protein product: CSARDVVGGGTDTQYF.

This clonotype was counted at least ten times. This sequence joins TRBV10-3 and TRBJ2-3; 8 bases are a match to TRBD2. Germline CDR1 ENHRY, CDR2 SYGVKD. CDR3 size: 14 residues. Losses at the gene ends were 10 bases for V and 4 bases for J; bases not matched to a gene: 10. The CDR3 loop reads CATRGGPGADTQYF. Written as DNA, the CDR3 is TGTGCCACCCGGGGGGGGCCGGGGGCAGATACGCAGTATTTT.

In this sample, this clonotype turned up many times. The V gene is TRBV20-1, the J gene TRBJ1-2, with D tentatively TRBD1 (5 bases). The V gene lost 0 bases and the J gene lost 8 bases, with 19 bases spanning the gap. CDR1 and CDR2 (germline): DFQATT, SNEGSKA (reference sequence). This CDR3 has 15 amino acids. The CDR3 nucleotides read TGCAGTGCTAGAGATTTTTCGGCAGGGCTAGACGGCTACACCTTC. Its protein product is CSARDFSAGLDGYTF.

The rearrangement uses TRBV3-1 and TRBJ2-1, with 9 bases identical to TRBD2. The trim removed 10 bases at V and 4 bases at J, leaving 17 bases unmatched. The CDR3 is 17 residues long. The germline V gene encodes CDR1 LGHDT and CDR2 YNNKEL (reference sequence). As DNA, the CDR3 is TGTGCCACCTCCCAAAGAGGTAGCGGGGGACCTTACAATGAGCAGTTCTTC. This gives the protein CATSQRGSGGPYNEQFF.

The J gene is TRBJ2-3, the V gene TRBV3-1, with D perhaps matching TRBD2 (5 bases). The CDR3 is made up of 14 amino acids. The V end was cut by 4 bases, the J end by 3 bases, with 11 bases between. The V gene's germline CDR1 is LGHDT and CDR2 YNNKEL (reference sequence). The chain's CDR3 is CASSRRLTTDTQYF. For the CDR3, the DNA is TGTGCCAGCAGCCGCAGACTAACAACAGATACGCAGTATTTT.

The chain uses TRBV7-6 and TRBJ2-5, with a tentative D call TRBD2 (5 bases). The ends were cut back, 2 bases at V and 5 bases at J, with 9 bases in the middle. The V gene's germline CDR1 is SGHVS and CDR2 FNYEAQ. This CDR3 region has 13 residues. The CDR3 spells CASSLRDPETQYF. The DNA for the CDR3 is TGTGCCAGCAGCTTACGGGATCCGGAGACCCAGTACTTC.

This clonotype has a handful of counts. The chain is built from TRBV12-1 and TRBJ1-1. TRBV12-1 is classified as a pseudogene. The CDR3 has 12 amino acids. The CDR3 loop is CASRGPQLRAFF. The CDR3 bases are TGTGCCAGCAGGGGACCTCAGTTGAGAGCTTTCTTT.

The chain is built from TRBV3-1 and TRBJ2-5; D is possibly TRBD1 (5 bases). The CDR3 runs to 14 residues. Germline loops: CDR1 LGHDT, CDR2 YNNKEL (reference sequence). V was pared by 2 bases and J by 5 bases, with 12 bases between. CDR3 sequence (DNA): TGTGCCAGCAGCCAAAAGAAGCAGGGCGAGACCCAGTACTTC. Translated: CASSQKKQGETQYF.

This clonotype was seen at least ten times. This chain joins TRBV14 and TRBJ1-1; D unresolved. The CDR3 extends over 15 amino acids. Germline V gene data show CDR1 as SGHDN and CDR2 as FVKESK. Trimming took 2 bases from V and 1 from J, leaving 11 bases between them. CDR3 in amino acids: CASSQLIGRNTEAFF. CDR3 nucleotide sequence: TGTGCCAGCAGCCAACTCATAGGGAGGAACACTGAAGCTTTCTTT.

This clonotype appeared many times. V and J are TRBV24-1 and TRBJ2-1; D remains unclear. With 4 bases removed from V and 4 bases from J, the gap between germline ends came to 7 bases. CDR1 and CDR2 from the germline V gene are KGHDR and SFDVKD. CDR3 length: 13 amino acids. In DNA, the CDR3 is TGTGCCACCAGTGACACATATTACAATGAGCAGTTCTTC. It encodes CATSDTYYNEQFF.

This clonotype was seen repeatedly, ten times or more. In nucleotides, the CDR3 is TGTGCCAGCAGTAACGTAGCGGGAGGGCCCTACGAGCAGTACTTC. Residues: CASSNVAGGPYEQYF. The chain combines TRBV6-5 with TRBJ2-7; 11 nucleotides match TRBD2. V shed 5 bases, J shed 2 bases, and the junction held 5 bases outside the gene matches. Germline CDR1 reads MNHEY; CDR2 reads SVGAGI. The CDR3 is 15 amino acids.

This clonotype was seen at least ten times. This CDR3 reads CATSRGGGPLETQYF. The CDR3 DNA reads as TGTGCCACCAGCAGAGGCGGGGGGCCCCTAGAGACCCAGTACTTC. The chain joins TRBV15 to TRBJ2-5, with 8 bases lining up with TRBD2. The CDR3 spans 15 residues. Per germline, CDR1 LNHNV and CDR2 YYDKDF (reference sequence). V trimming: 1 base; J trimming: 4 bases; junction bases outside the gene matches: 5.